These T cell receptor beta chains were read from a single sample in a study of blood T cells in healthy people across ages. TCRdb re-derived calls from the 5' RACE reads in MiXCR, one entry per CDR3 protein. The sample lists about 1.5 million distinct CDR3 sequences; roughly 40% were seen once. The sample was blood. The receptors originated from a woman between 18 and 29 years old in good health. Both conserved end residues are part of each CDR3. A D gene is named only where the DNA matches it firmly. Expanded clones are given a class, and other clones once, few, many or no size at all.

TRBJ2-2,TRBV29-1,.,.,TGCAGCGTTATACCGGACCCCACGTCGTACACCGGGGAGCTGTTTTTT,CSVIPDPTSYTGELFF
TRBJ1-1,TRBV27,TRBD1,.,TGTGCCAGCAGTCCCATGGGACAGGGCTTGAACACTGAAGCTTTCTTT,CASSPMGQGLNTEAFF
TRBJ1-1,TRBV12-3/TRBV12-4,.,.,TGTGCCGGCAGTTTGGGTGGGGGGATCACTGAAGCTTTCTTT,CAGSLGGGITEAFF
TRBJ1-1,TRBV15,.,.,TGTGCCACCAGCAGGGGCGGAGGGAGTAGGAGCACTGAAGCTTTCTTT,CATSRGGGSRSTEAFF
TRBJ2-3,TRBV9,.,.,TGTGCCAGCAGCATTACCATTCCTGGCGGGGGCACAGATACGCAGTATTTT,CASSITIPGGGTDTQYF
TRBJ1-1,TRBV15,.,.,TGTGCCACCAGCAGAGCGTGGGGGGACACTGAAGCTTTCTTT,CATSRAWGDTEAFF
TRBJ2-3,TRBV20-1,TRBD2,.,TGCAGCCTATCCCGGAGCGGGAGTAGGTCAGATACGCAGTATTTT,CSLSRSGSRSDTQYF
TRBJ2-3,TRBV29-1,.,once,TGCAGCGTACCGGGGCAGACGGATACGCAGTATTTT,CSVPGQTDTQYF
TRBJ2-3,TRBV7-9,TRBD2,.,TGTGCCAGCAGCTCTCCACTAGCGGGTATTACAGATACGCAGTATTTT,CASSSPLAGITDTQYF
TRBJ1-5,TRBV12-3/TRBV12-4,TRBD1,.,TGTGCCAGCAGTTTAGGGGACAGAAAGCATAACAATCAGCCCCAGCATTTT,CASSLGDRKHNNQPQHF
TRBJ2-5,TRBV12-3/TRBV12-4,.,.,TGTGCCAGCAGCCTGGCGGGACACCAAGAGACCCAGTACTTC,CASSLAGHQETQYF
TRBJ1-2,TRBV27,.,.,TGTGCCAGTTATGCAGGGTATCGTGGCTACACCTTC,CASYAGYRGYTF
TRBJ2-3,TRBV4-1,.,.,TGCGCCAGCAGCCTAGTTGGACTGGCATCTAGCACAGATACGCAGTATTTT,CASSLVGLASSTDTQYF
TRBJ2-3,TRBV10-3,.,few,TGTGCCATCCGACCTGGGGGGGCGGCAGATACGCAGTATTTT,CAIRPGGAADTQYF
TRBJ2-7,TRBV5-1,.,.,TGTGCCAGCAGCTTAACACAGGGTTACGAGCAGTACTTC,CASSLTQGYEQYF
TRBJ2-1,TRBV29-1,.,many,TGCAGCGCCCGAGGGAATAGTGAGCAGTTCTTC,CSARGNSEQFF
TRBJ2-7,TRBV29-1,.,.,TGCAGCGTTGTAGCCGAGGGGGGGGGCCCCTACGAGCAGTACTTC,CSVVAEGGGPYEQYF
TRBJ2-7,TRBV12-3/TRBV12-4,TRBD2,few,TGTGCCAGCAGACGGACTAGCGGGGGGTCGAGAACCTACGAGCAGTACTTC,CASRRTSGGSRTYEQYF
TRBJ2-7,TRBV3-1,.,.,TGTGCCAGCAGCGAGTGGGGGCGGCCCTACGAGCAGTACTTC,CASSEWGRPYEQYF
TRBJ2-5,TRBV20-1,.,.,TGCACTGCTCCCCTGCAAGAGACCCAGTACTTC,CTAPLQETQYF
TRBJ2-7,TRBV12-3/TRBV12-4,.,.,TGTGCCAGCCGTGACCCGGGCGGCACGCAGTACTTC,CASRDPGGTQYF
TRBJ2-1,TRBV13,TRBD2,.,TGTGCCGCAAGCGGGAGATCCCACAATGAGCAGTTCTTC,CAASGRSHNEQFF
TRBJ1-2,TRBV15,.,.,TGTGCCACCAGCAGAGAACAGATAGCCTATGGCTACACCTTC,CATSREQIAYGYTF
TRBJ2-1,TRBV9,.,.,TGTGCCAGCAGCGTAGACTCGGCGAGCTCCTACAATGAGCAGTTCTTC,CASSVDSASSYNEQFF
TRBJ2-7,TRBV7-9,TRBD1,.,TGTGCCAGCAGCTCCATGGACAGGGGGGGTACGTACGAGCAGTACTTC,CASSSMDRGGTYEQYF
TRBJ1-2,TRBV20-1,.,.,TGCAGTGCGTCCGATGAGGGCAGCCTCTATGGCTACACCTTC,CSASDEGSLYGYTF
TRBJ2-3,TRBV20-1,.,few,.,CRVAGGSSTDTKYF
TRBJ2-4,TRBV6-1,TRBD1,.,TGTGCCAGCACTAGGACAGGTCAAGCCAAAAACATTCAGTACTTC,CASTRTGQAKNIQYF
TRBJ1-1,TRBV2,.,.,TGTGCCAGCAGTGAAGCGCGGCAGCAAGCTTTCTTT,CASSEARQQAFF
TRBJ1-2,TRBV6-1,.,.,TGTGCCAGCCGTACCCAGAGCTATGGCTACACCTTC,CASRTQSYGYTF
TRBJ2-7,TRBV4-1,.,many,TGCGCCAGCAGCCAAGAAGGTACTAGCTCCTACGAGCAGTACTTC,CASSQEGTSSYEQYF
TRBJ2-5,TRBV20-1,.,few,TGCAGTGCTTGCTCAGGACAAGAGACCCAGTACTTC,CSACSGQETQYF
TRBJ2-1,TRBV2,TRBD2,.,TGTGCCAGCAGTGAAGCTAGTCCGGCTAGCGGGAAATCCTACAATGAGCAGTTCTTC,CASSEASPASGKSYNEQFF
TRBJ1-6,TRBV12-3/TRBV12-4,TRBD1,.,TGTGCCAGCATCGGGACAGGGCCCTCACCCCTCCACTTT,CASIGTGPSPLHF
TRBJ2-7,TRBV4-1,TRBD2,.,TGCGCCAGCAGCCAGGTGACTAGCCCCACCTACGAGCAGTACTTC,CASSQVTSPTYEQYF
TRBJ2-1,TRBV29-1,.,few,TGCAGCGTAAACTTCAGGGGCGAGCAGTTCTTC,CSVNFRGEQFF